The 27 T cell receptor beta chains reported below all come from one sample, sequenced in a study of T cell clusters in autoimmune cytopenias. One tube held mixed TRB-A and TRB-B primer pools for touch-down PCR. From the multiplex PCR reads, TCRdb lists one entry per CDR3 protein and no DNA. Recorded here are 2,000 to 3,000 distinct CDR3 sequences; the top ten clones represent roughly 30%. Each sample's input was roughly 270 ng genomic DNA, some 40,000 genome equivalents. Specimen: peripheral blood. Receptors originate from a human donor with an autoimmune cytopenia or autoimmune hepatitis (not recorded which).

This clonotype is identified as medium-sized from frequency. The V gene is TRBV15, the J gene TRBJ1-1. This CDR3 comprises 14 residues. Germline CDR1 is LNHNV and CDR2 is YYDKDF (reference sequence). CDR3 protein: CATSRDGGSTEAFF.

This clonotype is called medium-sized based on its frequency. The J gene is TRBJ2-7, the V gene TRBV18; no DNA is available, so the TRBD2 call from TCRdb remains unchecked. CDR1 KGHSH and CDR2 LQKENI come from the germline V gene. The CDR3 runs 16 residues. This CDR3 reads CASSPGPSGGTYEQYF.

By frequency, this clonotype is medium-sized. The genes are TRBV30 and TRBJ1-6; the TCRdb D gene call, TRBD1, has no DNA to confirm it. CDR1 GTSNPN and CDR2 SVGIG come from the germline V gene (reference sequence). The CDR3 is made up of 14 amino acids. This chain's CDR3 is CAWSVVPGNSPLHF.

V and J are TRBV27 and TRBJ2-1; TCRdb proposes TRBD2, but this gene call is untestable without DNA. The CDR3 extends over 17 amino acids. CDR1 is MNHEY and CDR2 is SMNVEV in the germline V gene (reference sequence). Here the CDR3 reads CASSSTSGTKGYNEQFF.

J is TRBJ2-1 and V is TRBV2; TCRdb calls TRBD1, which cannot be checked without DNA. The CDR3 extends over 15 amino acids. Germline CDR1 reads SNHLY; CDR2 reads FYNNEI. The CDR3 here is CASLRTATTYNEQFF.

The V and J genes are TRBV28 and TRBJ2-3. Germline-derived CDR1 and CDR2 are MDHEN and SYDVKM. The CDR3 is made up of 11 amino acids. CDR3 in amino acids: CASSLTDTQYF. Full variable domain (rest looked up from reference TRBV28 and TRBJ2-3): DVKVTQSSRYLVKRTGEKVFLECVQDMDHENMFWYRQDPGLGLRLIYFSYDVKMKEKGDIPEGYSVSREKKERFSLILESASTNQTSMYLCASSLTDTQYFGPGTRLTVL.

J is TRBJ2-3 and V is TRBV27. The CDR3 spans 15 residues. Germline CDR1 MNHEY, CDR2 SMNVEV (reference sequence). The CDR3 sequence is CASSESVASTDTQYF.

Its frequency marks this clonotype as medium-sized (0.01 to 0.1%). The chain is built from TRBV7-9 and TRBJ1-1; the D gene TCRdb calls, TRBD1, cannot be checked with no DNA. CDR1 and CDR2 (germline): SEHNR, FQNEAQ (reference sequence). This CDR3 is 16 amino acids long. The CDR3 is CASSPGWGRADTEAFF.

By frequency, this clonotype is medium-sized. The chain has TRBV5-4 and TRBJ1-2. Germline CDR1 SGHNT, CDR2 YYREEE (reference sequence). The length of the CDR3 is 14 residues. The CDR3 loop is CASSLVGNPYGYTF.

The J gene is TRBJ1-1, the V gene TRBV5-1; absent DNA, TCRdb's TRBD1 call cannot be checked. The CDR3 has 15 residues. Germline loops: CDR1 SGHRS, CDR2 YFSETQ. The CDR3 reads CASRYSTGLNTEAFF.

By frequency, this clonotype registers medium-sized. The V gene is TRBV7-9, the J gene TRBJ2-2; the D call from TCRdb, TRBD1, cannot be confirmed without DNA. Germline V CDR1 and CDR2: SEHNR, FQNEAQ (reference sequence). This CDR3 comprises 15 residues. The chain's CDR3 is CASSSDRGNTGELFF.

Frequency places this clonotype as medium-sized. The chain is built from TRBV15 and TRBJ1-1; the TRBD1 assignment by TCRdb is unverifiable without DNA. The CDR3 consists of 16 residues. CDR1 and CDR2 from the germline V gene are LNHNV and YYDKDF (reference sequence). Here the CDR3 reads CATSTRSGHLNTEAFF.

This clonotype is labeled medium-sized based on frequency. The chain is built from TRBV30 and TRBJ1-5; TCRdb reports TRBD1, a call that lacks DNA to check it against. Per germline, CDR1 GTSNPN and CDR2 SVGIG (reference sequence). The CDR3 length is 13 residues. The CDR3 protein is CAWSLTGIPPQHF.

This clonotype is deemed medium-sized by its frequency. CDR3: CASSPLAGTGGREQYF. This sequence joins TRBV5-1 and TRBJ2-7; there is no DNA to check the TCRdb D call of TRBD1. Per germline, CDR1 SGHRS and CDR2 YFSETQ. The CDR3 loop spans 16 amino acids.

Judged by frequency, this clonotype is medium-sized. The chain couples TRBV27 to TRBJ2-5; checking the TCRdb D call of TRBD1 is not possible without DNA. This CDR3 is built from 15 residues. Germline CDR1 and CDR2: MNHEY and SMNVEV (reference sequence). CDR3: CASSPGTGLLETQYF.

According to its frequency, this clonotype is medium-sized. The chain combines TRBV18 with TRBJ2-7. The germline gives CDR1 KGHSH, CDR2 LQKENI. CDR3 size: 13 residues. CDR3 sequence: CASSPSDTREQYF.

This clonotype ranks as medium-sized (0.01 to 0.1%) in terms of frequency. This chain uses TRBV5-1 with TRBJ2-2. The CDR3 extends over 16 amino acids. Germline V gene lookup returns CDR1 SGHRS and CDR2 YFSETQ. This CDR3 is CASSLGPSGNTGELFF.

By frequency, this clonotype registers medium-sized. The rearrangement links TRBV6-1 to TRBJ1-2; TCRdb lists TRBD1, though no DNA is available to test this call. CDR3 length equals 14 residues. Germline loops: CDR1 MNHNS, CDR2 SASEGT. The CDR3 sequence is CASSVAGGNYGYTF.

In terms of frequency, this clonotype is medium-sized (0.01 to 0.1%). This CDR3 reads CASWDPGTALYEQFF. The chain carries TRBV6-5 and TRBJ2-1; TCRdb returns TRBD2, unconfirmable since there is no DNA. This CDR3 is built from 15 residues. CDR1 and CDR2 (germline): MNHEY, SVGAGI.

This clonotype is called medium-sized based on its frequency. This chain joins TRBV29-1 and TRBJ1-1. The CDR3 length is 12 residues. Germline V lookup: CDR1 SQVTM, CDR2 ANQGSEA. Here the CDR3 reads CSVCGLNTEAFF.

This clonotype is deemed medium-sized by its frequency. V usage is TRBV18 and J usage is TRBJ1-5. Per germline, CDR1 KGHSH and CDR2 LQKENI. CDR3 length equals 16 residues. The CDR3 loop is CASSPEVGLSNQPQHF.

This clonotype registers medium-sized by frequency. The CDR3 region is CASSSGQGIVSNQPQHF. The rearrangement links TRBV18 to TRBJ1-5; TCRdb proposes TRBD1, but this gene call is untestable without DNA. CDR1 is KGHSH, CDR2 LQKENI, per germline. The CDR3 extends over 17 amino acids.

This clonotype registers medium-sized by frequency. The genes are TRBV15 and TRBJ1-3. The CDR3 covers 15 residues. Germline V gene data show CDR1 as LNHNV and CDR2 as YYDKDF (reference sequence). The CDR3 here is CATSRARDSGNTIYF.

J is TRBJ2-2 and V is TRBV9. Germline V gene data show CDR1 as SGDLS and CDR2 as YYNGEE. CDR3 length equals 14 residues. The CDR3 loop is CASSVLGNTGELFF.

The chain has TRBV20-1 and TRBJ2-3; TCRdb's D call, TRBD1, is unchecked because there is no DNA. Germline CDR1 is DFQATT and CDR2 is SNEGSKA (reference sequence). The CDR3 sequence is 14 residues long. CDR3 loop: CSARVQGARDTQYF.

This clonotype is called medium-sized based on its frequency. The chain is built from TRBV6-1 and TRBJ1-1; TCRdb names TRBD1, which stays unverified in the absence of DNA. This CDR3 contains 13 residues. CDR1 and CDR2 (germline): MNHNS, SASEGT. CDR3 in amino acids: CAVPRRLNTEAFF.

According to its frequency, this clonotype is medium-sized (0.01 to 0.1%). The CDR3 region is CASRGLGDTGELFF. The chain is built from TRBV5-1 and TRBJ2-2; the D call from TCRdb, TRBD1, cannot be confirmed without DNA. Germline V gene sequence: CDR1 SGHRS, CDR2 YFSETQ. This CDR3 region has 14 residues.